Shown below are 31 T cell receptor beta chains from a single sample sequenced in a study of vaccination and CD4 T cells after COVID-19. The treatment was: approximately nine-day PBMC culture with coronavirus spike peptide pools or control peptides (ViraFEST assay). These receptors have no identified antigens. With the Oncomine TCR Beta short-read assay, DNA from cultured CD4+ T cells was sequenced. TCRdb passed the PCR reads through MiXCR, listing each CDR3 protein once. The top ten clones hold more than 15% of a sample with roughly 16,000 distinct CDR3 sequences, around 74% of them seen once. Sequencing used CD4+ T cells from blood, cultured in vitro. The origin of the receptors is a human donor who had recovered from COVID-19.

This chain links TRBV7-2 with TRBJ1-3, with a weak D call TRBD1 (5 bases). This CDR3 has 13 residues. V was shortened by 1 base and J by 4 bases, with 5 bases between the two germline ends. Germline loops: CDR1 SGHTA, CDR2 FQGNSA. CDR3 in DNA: TGTGCCAGCAGCTTAGGACAGGGAAACACCATATATTTT. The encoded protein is CASSLGQGNTIYF.

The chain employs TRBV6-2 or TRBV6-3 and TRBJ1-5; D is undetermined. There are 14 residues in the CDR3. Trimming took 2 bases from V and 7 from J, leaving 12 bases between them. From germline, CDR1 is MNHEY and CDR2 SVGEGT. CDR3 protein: CASSYPSRAQPQHF. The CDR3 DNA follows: TGTGCCAGCAGTTACCCCTCGAGGGCGCAGCCCCAGCATTTT.

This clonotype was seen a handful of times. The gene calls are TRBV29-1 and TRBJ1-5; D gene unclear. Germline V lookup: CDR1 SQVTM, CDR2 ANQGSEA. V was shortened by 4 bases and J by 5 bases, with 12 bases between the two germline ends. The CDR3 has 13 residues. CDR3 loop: CSVGFSSHQPQHF. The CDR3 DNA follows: TGCAGCGTTGGGTTCTCCTCCCATCAGCCCCAGCATTTT.

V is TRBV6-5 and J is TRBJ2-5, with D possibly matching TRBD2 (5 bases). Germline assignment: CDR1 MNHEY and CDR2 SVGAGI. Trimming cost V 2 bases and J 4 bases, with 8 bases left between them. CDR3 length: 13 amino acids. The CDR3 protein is CASSYTSGETQYF. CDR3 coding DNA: TGTGCCAGCAGTTACACTAGTGGAGAGACCCAGTACTTC.

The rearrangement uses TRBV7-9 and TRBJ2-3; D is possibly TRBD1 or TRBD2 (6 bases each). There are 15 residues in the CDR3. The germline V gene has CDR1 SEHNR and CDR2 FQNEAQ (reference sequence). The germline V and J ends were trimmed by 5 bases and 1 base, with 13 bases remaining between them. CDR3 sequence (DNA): TGTGCCAGCAGCCGGGGGCGGGTGCGCACAGATACGCAGTATTTT. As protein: CASSRGRVRTDTQYF. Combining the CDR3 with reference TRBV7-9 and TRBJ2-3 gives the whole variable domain DTGVSQNPRHKITKRGQNVTFRCDPISEHNRLYWYRQTLGQGPEFLTYFQNEAQLEKSRLLSDRFSAERPKGSFSTLEIQRTEQGDSAMYLCASSRGRVRTDTQYFGPGTRLTVL.

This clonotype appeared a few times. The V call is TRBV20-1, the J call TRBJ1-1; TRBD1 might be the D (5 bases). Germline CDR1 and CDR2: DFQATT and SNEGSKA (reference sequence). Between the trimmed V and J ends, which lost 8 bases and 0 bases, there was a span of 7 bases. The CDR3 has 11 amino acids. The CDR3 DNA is TGCAGTCCGGGACTGAACACTGAAGCTTTCTTT. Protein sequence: CSPGLNTEAFF.

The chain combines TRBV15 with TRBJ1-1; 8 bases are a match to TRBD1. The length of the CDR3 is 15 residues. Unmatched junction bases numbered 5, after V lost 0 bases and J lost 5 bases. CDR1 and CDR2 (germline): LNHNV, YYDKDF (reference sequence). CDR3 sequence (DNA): TGTGCCACCAGCAGAGAACAGGGGGATTTAACTGAAGCTTTCTTT. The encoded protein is CATSREQGDLTEAFF.

This CDR3 is CSASRTGRYSPLHF. CDR3 nucleotide sequence: TGCAGTGCCTCCCGGACAGGGCGTTACTCACCCCTCCACTTT. This rearrangement joins TRBV20-1 to TRBJ1-6, with 8 bases fitting TRBD1. The germline V gene has CDR1 DFQATT and CDR2 SNEGSKA (reference sequence). J was trimmed by 10 bases and V by 6 bases; bases with no gene match: 11. The CDR3 runs to 14 residues.

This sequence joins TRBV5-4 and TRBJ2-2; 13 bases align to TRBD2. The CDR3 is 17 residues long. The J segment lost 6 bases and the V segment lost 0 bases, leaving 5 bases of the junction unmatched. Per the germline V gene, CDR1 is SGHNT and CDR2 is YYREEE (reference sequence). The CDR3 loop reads CASSLATSGRRPGELFF. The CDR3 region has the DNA TGTGCCAGCAGCTTGGCGACTAGCGGGAGGCGTCCCGGGGAGCTGTTTTTT.

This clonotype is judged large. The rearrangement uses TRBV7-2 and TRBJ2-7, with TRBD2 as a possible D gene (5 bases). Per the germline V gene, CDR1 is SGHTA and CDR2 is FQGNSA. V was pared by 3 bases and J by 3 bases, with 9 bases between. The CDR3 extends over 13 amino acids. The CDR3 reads CASSFGLNYEQYF. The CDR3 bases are TGTGCCAGCAGCTTCGGACTGAACTACGAGCAGTACTTC.

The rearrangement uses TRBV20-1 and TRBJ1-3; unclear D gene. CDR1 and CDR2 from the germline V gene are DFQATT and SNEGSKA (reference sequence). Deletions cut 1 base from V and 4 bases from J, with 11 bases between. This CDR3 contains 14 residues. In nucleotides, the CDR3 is TGCAGTGCTAGAGCGGACCAAACCGGAAACACCATATATTTT. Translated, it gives CSARADQTGNTIYF.

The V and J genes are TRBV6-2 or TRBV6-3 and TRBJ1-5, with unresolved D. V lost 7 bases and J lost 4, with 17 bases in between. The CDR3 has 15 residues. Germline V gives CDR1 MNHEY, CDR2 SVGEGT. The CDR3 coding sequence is TGTGCCAGCACCATCGGCCTCCCCGGTAATCAGCCCCAGCATTTT. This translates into CASTIGLPGNQPQHF.

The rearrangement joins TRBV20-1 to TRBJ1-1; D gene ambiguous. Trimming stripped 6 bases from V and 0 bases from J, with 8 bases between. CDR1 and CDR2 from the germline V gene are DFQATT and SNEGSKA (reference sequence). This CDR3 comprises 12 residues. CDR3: CSAAYVNTEAFF. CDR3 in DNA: TGCAGTGCCGCTTACGTGAACACTGAAGCTTTCTTT.

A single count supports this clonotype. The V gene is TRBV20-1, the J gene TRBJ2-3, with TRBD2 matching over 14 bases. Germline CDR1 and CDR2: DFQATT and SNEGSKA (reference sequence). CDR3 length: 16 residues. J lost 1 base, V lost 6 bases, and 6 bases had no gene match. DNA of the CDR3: TGCAGTGCACCCGGGACTAGCGGGAGTCGCACAGATACGCAGTATTTT. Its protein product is CSAPGTSGSRTDTQYF.

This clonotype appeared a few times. The CDR3 protein is CASSKGTRASNQPQHF. CDR3 coding DNA: TGTGCCAGCAGCAAGGGAACGAGGGCTAGCAATCAGCCCCAGCATTTT. The chain carries TRBV7-9 and TRBJ1-5; D not resolved. Germline V lookup: CDR1 SEHNR, CDR2 FQNEAQ (reference sequence). The CDR3 is made up of 16 amino acids. V lost 5 bases, J lost 0 bases, and 14 bases lay in between.

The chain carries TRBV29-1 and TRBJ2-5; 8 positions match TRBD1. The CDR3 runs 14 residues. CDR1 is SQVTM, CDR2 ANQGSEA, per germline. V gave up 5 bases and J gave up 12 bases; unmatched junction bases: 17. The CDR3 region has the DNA TGCAGCGTTTCGGACAGGGCTCGGAGTTACGGCAAGTACTTC. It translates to CSVSDRARSYGKYF.

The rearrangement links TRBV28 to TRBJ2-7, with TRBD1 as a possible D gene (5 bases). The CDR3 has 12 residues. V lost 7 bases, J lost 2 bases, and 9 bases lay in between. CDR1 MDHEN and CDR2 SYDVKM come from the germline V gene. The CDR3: CASTEDTYEQYF. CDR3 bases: TGTGCCAGCACCGAGGACACCTACGAGCAGTACTTC.

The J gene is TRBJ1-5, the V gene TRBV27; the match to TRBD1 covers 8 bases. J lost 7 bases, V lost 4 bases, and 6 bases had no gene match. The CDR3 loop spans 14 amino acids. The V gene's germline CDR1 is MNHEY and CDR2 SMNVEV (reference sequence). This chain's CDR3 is CASSSTGEFQPQHF. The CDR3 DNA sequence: TGTGCCAGCAGTTCGACAGGGGAATTCCAGCCCCAGCATTTT.

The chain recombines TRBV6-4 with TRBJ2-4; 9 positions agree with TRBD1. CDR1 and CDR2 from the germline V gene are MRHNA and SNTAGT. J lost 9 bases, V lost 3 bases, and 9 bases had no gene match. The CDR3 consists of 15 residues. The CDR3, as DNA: TGTGCCAGCAGTGAAATAAGGGACAGGGCCGGCATTCAGTACTTC. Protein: CASSEIRDRAGIQYF.

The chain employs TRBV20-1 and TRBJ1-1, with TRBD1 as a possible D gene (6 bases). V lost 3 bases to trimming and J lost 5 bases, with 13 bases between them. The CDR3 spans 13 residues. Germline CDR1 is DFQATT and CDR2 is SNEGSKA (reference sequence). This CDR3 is CSASLWGRTEAFF. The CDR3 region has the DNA TGCAGTGCTAGTTTATGGGGGCGGACTGAAGCTTTCTTT.

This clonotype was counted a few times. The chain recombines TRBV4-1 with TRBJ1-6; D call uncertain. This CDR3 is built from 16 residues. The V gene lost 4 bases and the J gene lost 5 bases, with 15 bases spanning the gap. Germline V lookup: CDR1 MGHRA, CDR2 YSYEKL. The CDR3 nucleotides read TGCGCCAGCAGCCGTGGATTAACGGTGGATAATTCACCCCTCCACTTT. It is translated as CASSRGLTVDNSPLHF.

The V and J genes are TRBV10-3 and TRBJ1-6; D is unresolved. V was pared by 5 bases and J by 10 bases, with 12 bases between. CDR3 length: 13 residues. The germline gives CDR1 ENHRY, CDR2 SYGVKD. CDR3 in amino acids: CAISPETRSPLHF. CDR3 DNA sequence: TGTGCCATCAGTCCCGAGACGAGGTCACCCCTCCACTTT.

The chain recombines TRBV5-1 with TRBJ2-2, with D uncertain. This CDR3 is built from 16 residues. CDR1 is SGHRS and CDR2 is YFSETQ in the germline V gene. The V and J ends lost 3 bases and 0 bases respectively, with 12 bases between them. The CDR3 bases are TGCGCCAGCAGCTCTGGCAGTCGGACGAACACCGGGGAGCTGTTTTTT. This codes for CASSSGSRTNTGELFF.

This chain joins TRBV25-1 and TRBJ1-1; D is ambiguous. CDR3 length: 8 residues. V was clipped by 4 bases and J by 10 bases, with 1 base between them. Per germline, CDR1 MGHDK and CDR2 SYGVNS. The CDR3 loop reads CASSGAFF. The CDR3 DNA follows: TGTGCCAGCAGTGGAGCTTTCTTT. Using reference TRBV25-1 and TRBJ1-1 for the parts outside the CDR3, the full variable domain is EADIYQTPRYLVIGTGKKITLECSQTMGHDKMYWYQQDPGMELHLIHYSYGVNSTEKGDLSSESTVSRIRTEHFPLTLESARPSHTSQYLCASSGAFFGQGTRLTVV.

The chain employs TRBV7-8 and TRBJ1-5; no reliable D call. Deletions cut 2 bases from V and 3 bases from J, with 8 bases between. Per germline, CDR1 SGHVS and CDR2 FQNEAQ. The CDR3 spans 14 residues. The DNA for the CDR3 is TGTGCCAGCAGCTTAATTGTCCCCAATCAGCCCCAGCATTTT. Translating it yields CASSLIVPNQPQHF.

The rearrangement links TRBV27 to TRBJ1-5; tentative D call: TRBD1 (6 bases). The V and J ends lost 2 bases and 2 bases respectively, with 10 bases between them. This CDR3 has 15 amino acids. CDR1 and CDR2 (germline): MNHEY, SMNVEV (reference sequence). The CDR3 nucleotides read TGTGCCAGCAGTTTAGGGGGGCGCGGCAATCAGCCCCAGCATTTT. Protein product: CASSLGGRGNQPQHF.

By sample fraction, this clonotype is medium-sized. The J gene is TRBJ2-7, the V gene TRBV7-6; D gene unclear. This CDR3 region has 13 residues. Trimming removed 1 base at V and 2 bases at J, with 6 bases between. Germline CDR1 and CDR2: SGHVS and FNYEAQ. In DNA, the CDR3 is TGTGCCAGCAGCTTAGGGCTAGCCTACGAGCAGTACTTC. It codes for CASSLGLAYEQYF.

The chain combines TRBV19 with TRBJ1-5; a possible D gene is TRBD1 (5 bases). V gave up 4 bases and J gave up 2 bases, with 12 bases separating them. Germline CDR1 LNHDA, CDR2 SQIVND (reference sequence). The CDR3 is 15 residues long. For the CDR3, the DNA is TGTGCCAGTAGTAGGGGGACGGAGGGCAATCAGCCCCAGCATTTT. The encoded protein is CASSRGTEGNQPQHF.

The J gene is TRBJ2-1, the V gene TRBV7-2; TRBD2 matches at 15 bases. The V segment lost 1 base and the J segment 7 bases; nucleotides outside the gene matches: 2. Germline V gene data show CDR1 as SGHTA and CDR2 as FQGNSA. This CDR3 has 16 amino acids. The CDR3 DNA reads TGTGCCAGCAGCTTAGAGGGGACTAGCGGGAGGAATGAGCAGTTCTTC. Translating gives CASSLEGTSGRNEQFF.

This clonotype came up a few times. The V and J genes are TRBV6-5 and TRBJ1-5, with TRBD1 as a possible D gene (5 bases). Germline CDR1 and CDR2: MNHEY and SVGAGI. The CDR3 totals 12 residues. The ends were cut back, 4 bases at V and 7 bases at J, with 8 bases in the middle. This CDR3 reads CASSSAGQPQHF. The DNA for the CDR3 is TGTGCCAGCAGTTCCGCAGGGCAGCCCCAGCATTTT.

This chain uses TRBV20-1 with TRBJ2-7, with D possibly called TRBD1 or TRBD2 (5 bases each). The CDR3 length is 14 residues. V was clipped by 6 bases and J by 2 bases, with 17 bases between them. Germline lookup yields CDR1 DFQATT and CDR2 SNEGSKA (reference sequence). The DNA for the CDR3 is TGCAGTGCGGCCGGGGCAGGGCAAACCTACGAGCAGTACTTC. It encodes CSAAGAGQTYEQYF.